This T cell receptor (beta chain) was found in a study of Ad26.COV2.S vaccination and SARS-CoV-2 variants (dated by TCRdb to the early 2020s). For context, the study as a whole: Donors in the vaccine arm were drawn from COV1001, a multicentre, randomized, double-blind, placebo-controlled phase I-IIa trial testing Ad26.COV2.S in healthy adults. Ad26.COV2.S was administered intramuscularly at a dose of 5x10^10 or 1x10^11 viral particles, either as one shot or as two shots given 56 days apart. The specificity and breadth of SARS-CoV-2-reactive T cell receptors after Ad26.COV2.S vaccination were assessed by TCRbeta repertoire sequencing. A total of some 30 samples were included in the TCR-sequenced set, comprising 19 Ad26.COV2.S vaccine recipients, 5 placebo recipients and 8 SARS-CoV-2 convalescent individuals. Participants in the trial were split at random into five groups of five each, receiving low-dose or high-dose Ad26.COV2.S once or twice, or else placebo on both occasions. Blinding of investigators to trial group allocation was maintained during experiments and outcome assessment.

The immunoSEQ Assay was used to sequence TCRbeta CDR3 regions. After extraction, genomic DNA underwent amplification by bias-controlled multiplex PCR, followed by high-throughput sequencing. On the study's bioinformatics: To quantify the absolute abundance of every unique TCRbeta CDR3 region, sequences were collapsed and filtered. T cell fraction was estimated by normalization of TCRbeta template counts to usable DNA, with usable DNA being measured through amplification of reference genes present in all nucleated cells. Repertoire TCRs were annotated as SARS-CoV-2-specific when V gene, CDR3 amino acid sequence and J gene were exactly matched to a known reactive TCR set. The reference SARS-CoV-2 TCR set was obtained from MIRA and was filtered for enrichment in COVID-19-positive ImmuneCODE repertoires, whereby public or cross-reactive TCRs were removed. Using the MIRA antigens, annotated TCRs were further analysed by specific ORF or by position within an ORF. Breadth was defined as the number of annotated unique rearrangements divided by the total number of unique productive rearrangements, and depth was defined as the summed frequency of the annotated unique rearrangements. TCR breadth was compared between groups using two-sided Wilcoxon rank-sum tests. TCRdb limited this immuneACCESS table to in-frame rearrangements with V and J called. A share of clones is missing; checked studies link under half to unresolved V genes, and the rest is unexplained. That table furnishes V, J and clone size, whereas the DNA furnished D and trimming. Within this sample are fewer than 400,000 clones, with roughly nine tenths of them counted one time only. The ten top clones hold roughly 3.2% of the sample.

The treatment or condition label for this specimen denotes: some 20 received Ad26.COV2.S at low or high dose, single or two shots; five or six received placebo; per-sample allocation not given. For vaccine and placebo recipients, the sequenced repertoires came from samples collected on day 63 after the first injection. Between 29 July and 7 August 2020, Cohort 1b enrolled 20 to 30 adults aged 18-55 years at one site in Boston, USA. Ad26.COV2.S consisted of a replication-incompetent adenovirus type 26 vector by which a prefusion-stabilized SARS-CoV-2 spike protein from the original Wuhan strain was expressed. Sequences ENHRY (CDR1) and SYGVKD (CDR2) are obtained from the germline V gene. V and J lose 6 bases and 1 base, and a span of 9 bases separates them. The CDR3 holds 13 amino acids from the cysteine to the phenylalanine. Just CDR3 DNA is preserved here, 39 bases in frame from base 1. Results the study describes overall, beyond this receptor: According to the authors, total T cell responses may have been underestimated by the TCR breadth and depth analyses. Comparable non-spike TCR breadth was observed between vaccine and placebo recipients, consistent with only spike being contained in the vaccine. The study was not powered for comparison of responses between vaccine doses or regimens. After vaccination, substantial breadth of spike-specific CD8+ and CD4+ T cell responses was reported. Spike-specific TCR breadth was higher in Ad26.COV2.S recipients than in placebo recipients (P = 0.0014).

Details on this clone: Its antigen has not been determined. Base qualities are missing; no much larger clone stands one base away.

The rearrangement combines TRBV10-3 with TRBJ1-1; the D gene cannot be named for sure. The sample consisted of peripheral blood, taken in a trial of Ad26.COV2.S vaccine versus placebo. This sequence was found in a person aged 18-60 years who received the Ad26.COV2.S COVID-19 vaccine or a placebo. The CDR3 region reads CAISQAQNTEAFF. The DNA sequence is as follows: TGTGCCATCAGCCAGGCTCAGAACACTGAAGCTTTCTTT.